Below, 24 T cell receptor beta chains from the same sample are listed, as sequenced in a study of cytomegalovirus exposure and HLA in healthy donors. This PCR relied on a set of 60 Vbeta primers and 13 Jbeta primers. The protocol was immunoSEQ multiplex PCR, while the TCRdb copy is restricted to in-frame clones and leaves out a portion. This sample has 45,000 to 65,000 clones, with about 70% found just once. Sequencing used PBMCs. These receptor sequences come from a woman aged 45 to 65 in good health and CMV-seropositive.

The J gene is TRBJ2-3, the V gene TRBV20-1; no clear D. The CDR3 is 11 residues long. Trimming cost V 5 bases and J 2 bases, with 5 bases left between them. Germline V gene data show CDR1 as DFQATT and CDR2 as SNEGSKA (reference sequence). The CDR3 sequence is CSASITDTQYF. CDR3 DNA: TGCAGTGCTTCAATCACAGATACGCAGTATTTT.

The CDR3 region is CASSLRQGVAQYF. CDR3 DNA: TGTGCCAGCAGTCTCCGGCAAGGGGTCGCGCAGTATTTT. V is TRBV6-1 and J is TRBJ2-3; D possibly corresponds to TRBD1 (5 bases). The CDR3 length is 13 residues. The V gene's germline CDR1 is MNHNS and CDR2 SASEGT. Deletions cut 5 bases from V and 10 bases from J, with 16 bases between.

The CDR3 region is CASSLVVSSGGAKNIQYF. As DNA, the CDR3 is TGTGCCAGCAGCTTAGTGGTTTCTAGCGGGGGAGCCAAAAACATTCAGTACTTC. The chain carries TRBV11-2 and TRBJ2-4; 10 bases line up with TRBD2. The CDR3 is 18 residues long. Trimming at V came to 1 base and at J to 0 bases, leaving 6 bases not matched to a gene. Germline CDR1 is SGHAT and CDR2 is FQNNGV.

V usage is TRBV10-2 and J usage is TRBJ1-3, with D uncertain. This CDR3 has 15 residues. Germline V lookup: CDR1 WSHSY, CDR2 SAAADI. Trimming removed 4 bases from V and 0 bases from J, with 10 bases in between. The CDR3 DNA reads as TGCGCCAGCAGTGTCGAAGCCTCCTCTGGAAACACCATATATTTT. Its translation is CASSVEASSGNTIYF.

This clone was observed a handful of times. The chain recombines TRBV28 with TRBJ1-5; weak D call: TRBD1 (5 bases). V was trimmed by 6 bases and J by 4 bases, leaving 13 bases between them. The CDR3 sequence is 14 residues long. Per germline, CDR1 MDHEN and CDR2 SYDVKM. CDR3 sequence: CASSPDSFNQPQHF. CDR3 nucleotide sequence: TGTGCCAGCAGCCCCGACAGCTTTAATCAGCCCCAGCATTTT.

The chain has TRBV4-3 and TRBJ1-1, with a tentative D call TRBD1 (5 bases). CDR1 LGHNA and CDR2 YSLEER come from the germline V gene. There are 14 residues in the CDR3. Between the trimmed V and J ends, which lost 0 bases and 7 bases, there was a span of 12 bases. The CDR3 here is CASSQDQGVGEAFF. The CDR3 nucleotides read TGCGCCAGCAGCCAAGATCAAGGGGTTGGTGAAGCTTTCTTT.

This clone occurred a few times. This chain connects TRBV7-2 to TRBJ1-5; 9 bases are shared with TRBD1. This CDR3 spans 15 amino acids. J was trimmed by 6 bases and V by 0 bases; bases with no gene match: 3. Germline values: CDR1 SGHTA, CDR2 FQGNSA. Here the CDR3 DNA reads TGTGCCAGCAGCTTAGCTGGACAGGGGTTTCAGCCCCAGCATTTT. It is translated as CASSLAGQGFQPQHF.

The rearrangement joins TRBV5-4 to TRBJ2-3, with 11 bases aligning to TRBD2. Germline-derived CDR1 and CDR2 are SGHNT and YYREEE (reference sequence). This CDR3 contains 14 residues. V trimming: 7 bases; J trimming: 7 bases; junction bases outside the gene matches: 8. CDR3 coding DNA: TGTGCCAGCTGGTTAGCGGGGGGGTCAAATACGCAGTATTTT. Translated, it gives CASWLAGGSNTQYF.

The sample holds a few counts of this clone. J is TRBJ1-1 and V is TRBV5-1; no definite D call. The CDR3 has 13 residues. V was clipped by 1 base and J by 1 base, with 5 bases between them. CDR1 and CDR2 (germline): SGHRS, YFSETQ. CDR3 in amino acids: CASSLTRNTEAFF. DNA for the CDR3: TGCGCCAGCAGCTTGACACGGAACACTGAAGCTTTCTTT.

The J gene is TRBJ2-3, the V gene TRBV5-6, with 9 bases matching TRBD2. Germline V gene data show CDR1 as SGHDT and CDR2 as YYEEEE. The CDR3 runs 15 residues. Germline trimming cut 4 bases from V and 2 bases from J; bases unmatched to any gene: 5. The CDR3 region has the DNA TGTGCCAGCAGCGAACTAGCGGGTTCCACAGATACGCAGTATTTT. Translating gives CASSELAGSTDTQYF. Drawing the rest from reference TRBV5-6 and TRBJ2-3, the complete variable domain is DAGVTQSPTHLIKTRGQQVTLRCSPKSGHDTVSWYQQALGQGPQFIFQYYEEEERQRGNFPDRFSGHQFPNYSSELNVNALLLGDSALYLCASSELAGSTDTQYFGPGTRLTVL.

The chain links TRBV28 to TRBJ1-4; possibly TRBD1 for D (6 bases). Germline CDR1 reads MDHEN; CDR2 reads SYDVKM. The CDR3 has 16 amino acids. Trimming stripped 3 bases from V and 8 bases from J, with 19 bases between. In nucleotides, the CDR3 is TGTGCCAGCAGTTTCCGGGCCCCATCGGGGGGCGAAAAACTGTTTTTT. It specifies CASSFRAPSGGEKLFF.

This clone turned up a few times. The V call is TRBV9, the J call TRBJ1-2; no definite D call. Germline lookup yields CDR1 SGDLS and CDR2 YYNGEE. This CDR3 spans 15 amino acids. V lost 6 bases, J lost 1 base, and 16 bases lay in between. The CDR3 sequence: CASTLEGVGNYGYTF. The CDR3 region has the DNA TGTGCCAGCACCCTGGAGGGAGTGGGTAACTATGGCTACACCTTC.

The chain is built from TRBV7-2 and TRBJ2-5, with 10 nucleotides matching TRBD1. The DNA end favors TRBJ2-7, so the J call may be wrong. The CDR3 runs to 16 residues. Germline CDR1 and CDR2: SGHTA and FQGNSA. CDR3 sequence reads: CASSNRDRGPRGEQYF. CDR3 in DNA: TGTGCCAGCAGCAACCGGGACAGGGGCCCCAGAGGCGAGCAGTACTTC.

The V gene is TRBV6-5, the J gene TRBJ1-2, with D maybe TRBD1 (6 bases). Germline lookup yields CDR1 MNHEY and CDR2 SVGAGI. Deletions cut 5 bases from V and 7 bases from J, with 14 bases between. The CDR3 is 13 residues long. CDR3 bases: TGTGCCAGCAGTGCTAGGATGGGGGCTGGCTACACCTTC. Translation: CASSARMGAGYTF.

The chain couples TRBV4-1 to TRBJ2-7, with 9 bases identical to TRBD1. This CDR3 is built from 14 residues. CDR1 MGHRA and CDR2 YSYEKL come from the germline V gene. J gave up 3 bases and V 6 bases, and 6 bases lay outside the gene matches. CDR3 nucleotide sequence: TGCGCCAGCAGACAACCGGGACAGGGCTACGAGCAGTACTTC. This codes for CASRQPGQGYEQYF.

The genes are TRBV10-3 and TRBJ1-2; no reliable D call. Germline assignment: CDR1 ENHRY and CDR2 SYGVKD. V was shortened by 0 bases and J by 0 bases, with 11 bases between the two germline ends. This CDR3 spans 16 amino acids. CDR3 amino acids: CAISESSAGANYGYTF. DNA of the CDR3: TGTGCCATCAGTGAGTCTTCGGCAGGCGCTAACTATGGCTACACCTTC.

The V and J genes are TRBV14 and TRBJ2-3, with D maybe TRBD2 (7 bases). CDR1 is SGHDN, CDR2 FVKESK, per germline. This CDR3 is built from 14 residues. Deletions cut 0 bases from V and 10 bases from J, with 14 bases between. CDR3 loop: CASSQDTGGLSQYF. The CDR3, as DNA: TGTGCCAGCAGCCAAGATACGGGGGGCCTCTCGCAGTATTTT.

In its sample, this clone was seen a few times. The chain carries TRBV5-1 and TRBJ2-5; D may be TRBD1 (6 bases). Germline V gene sequence: CDR1 SGHRS, CDR2 YFSETQ. The CDR3 runs to 13 residues. The V end lost 2 bases, the J end lost 5 bases, and 10 bases lay between the germline ends. CDR3: CASSFGGEETQYF. In DNA form, the CDR3 reads TGCGCCAGCAGCTTTGGGGGCGAGGAGACCCAGTACTTC.

The chain joins TRBV4-3 to TRBJ2-5; 9 bases agree with TRBD2. The CDR3 consists of 14 residues. The V gene end was trimmed by 5 bases and the J gene end by 0 bases; junction bases not matched to a gene: 1. Germline CDR1 and CDR2: LGHNA and YSLEER. This CDR3 is CASSASGNQETQYF. In nucleotides, the CDR3 is TGCGCCAGCAGCGCTAGCGGGAACCAAGAGACCCAGTACTTC.

J is TRBJ2-1 and V is TRBV7-2, with 7 bases lining up with TRBD2. The CDR3 length is 13 residues. With V trimmed by 8 bases and J by 4 bases, 5 bases remained unmatched. Germline assignment: CDR1 SGHTA and CDR2 FQGNSA. The CDR3 nucleotides read TGTGCCAGCTTAAGTAGCGGGTACAATGAGCAGTTCTTC. The encoded protein is CASLSSGYNEQFF.

This clone occurred a few times. The rearrangement links TRBV10-3 to TRBJ1-1; TRBD1 aligns across 11 bases. V gave up 6 bases and J gave up 4 bases; unmatched junction bases: 1. From germline, CDR1 is ENHRY and CDR2 SYGVKD. The CDR3 has 13 residues. The CDR3 bases are TGTGCCATCAGGGGGACAGGGGGCACTGAAGCTTTCTTT. Residues: CAIRGTGGTEAFF.

The V call is TRBV19, the J call TRBJ1-5; the D gene is possibly TRBD1 (5 bases). This CDR3 region has 15 residues. Between the trimmed V and J ends, which lost 4 bases and 0 bases, there was a span of 10 bases. The V gene's germline CDR1 is LNHDA and CDR2 SQIVND (reference sequence). The CDR3 reads CASSKGSGSNQPQHF. As DNA, the CDR3 is TGTGCCAGTAGTAAGGGGTCGGGTAGCAATCAGCCCCAGCATTTT. Full variable domain (remainder filled in from reference TRBV19 and TRBJ1-5): DGGITQSPKYLFRKEGQNVTLSCEQNLNHDAMYWYRQDPGQGLRLIYYSQIVNDFQKGDIAEGYSVSREKKESFPLTVTSAQKNPTAFYLCASSKGSGSNQPQHFGDGTRLSIL.

The chain is built from TRBV15 and TRBJ2-1; D remains ambiguous. CDR3 length: 17 amino acids. V was shortened by 5 bases and J by 0 bases, with 17 bases between the two germline ends. Per germline, CDR1 LNHNV and CDR2 YYDKDF (reference sequence). This CDR3 reads CATSRAVRSRSYNEQFF. Here the CDR3 DNA reads TGTGCCACCAGCCGCGCAGTGAGGTCGCGCTCCTACAATGAGCAGTTCTTC.

The sample holds a few counts of this clone. The chain uses TRBV28 and TRBJ1-1; D may be TRBD1 (5 bases). The germline CDR1 and CDR2 sequences are MDHEN and SYDVKM. The V gene lost 3 bases and the J gene lost 4 bases, with 15 bases spanning the gap. This CDR3 spans 15 amino acids. In DNA, the CDR3 is TGTGCCAGCAGTTTTCCCCCAGGAAGGGGCACTGAAGCTTTCTTT. It translates to CASSFPPGRGTEAFF.